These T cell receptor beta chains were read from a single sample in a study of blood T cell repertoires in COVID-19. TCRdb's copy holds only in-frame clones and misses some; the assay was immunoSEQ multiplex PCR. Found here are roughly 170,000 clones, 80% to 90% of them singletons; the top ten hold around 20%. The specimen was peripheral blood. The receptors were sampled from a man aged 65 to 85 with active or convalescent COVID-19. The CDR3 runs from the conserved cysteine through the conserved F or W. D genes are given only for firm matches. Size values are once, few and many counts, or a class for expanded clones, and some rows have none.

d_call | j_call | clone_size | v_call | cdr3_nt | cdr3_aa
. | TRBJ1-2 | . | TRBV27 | TGTGCCAGCAAGAATCCGGGGGATAACTATGGCTACACCTTC | CASKNPGDNYGYTF
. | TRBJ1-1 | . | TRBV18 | TGTGCCAGCTCATGGTCGGACAGCTGGAACACTGAAGCTTTCTTT | CASSWSDSWNTEAFF
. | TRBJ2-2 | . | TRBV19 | TGTGCCAGTAGTAGGTGGGGGGACACCGGGGAGCTGTTTTTT | CASSRWGDTGELFF
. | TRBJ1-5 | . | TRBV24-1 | TGTGCCACCAGTGAGTCGGGGGGCTATCAGCCCCAGCATTTT | CATSESGGYQPQHF
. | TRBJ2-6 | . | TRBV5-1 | TGCGCCAGCAGCGCTGACAGGAGGTCTGGGGCCAACGTCCTGACTTTC | CASSADRRSGANVLTF
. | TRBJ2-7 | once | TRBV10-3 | TGTGCCATCAGTGAGTCGATAGCTCAGGGTAACGAGCAGTACTTC | CAISESIAQGNEQYF
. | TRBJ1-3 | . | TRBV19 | TGTGCCAGTAGTATACGAACAGGGAACTCTGGAAACACCATATATTTT | CASSIRTGNSGNTIYF
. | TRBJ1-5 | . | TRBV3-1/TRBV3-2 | TGTGCCAGCAGCCAAAGAGGGTCAGGGGAAAATCAGCCCCAGCATTTT | CASSQRGSGENQPQHF
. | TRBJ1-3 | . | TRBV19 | TGTGCCAGTAGTTTGACCCTCACAGGGCTGGGAAACACCATATATTTT | CASSLTLTGLGNTIYF
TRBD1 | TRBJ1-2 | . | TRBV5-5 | TGTGCCAGCAGCCCGGGACAGGGGTCGTATGGCTACACCTTC | CASSPGQGSYGYTF
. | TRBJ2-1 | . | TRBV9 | TGTGCCAGCTCCCCGGGAAGCTACAATGAGCAGTTCTTC | CASSPGSYNEQFF
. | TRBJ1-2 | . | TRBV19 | TGTGCCAGTAGGAAGGACAGCAACTATGGCTACACCTTC | CASRKDSNYGYTF
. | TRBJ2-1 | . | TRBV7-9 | TGTGCCAGCAGCTTACGGCAGGACACCTACAATGAGCAGTTCTTC | CASSLRQDTYNEQFF
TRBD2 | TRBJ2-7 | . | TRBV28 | TGTGCCAGCAGTTTGGCTAGCGGGGGCGATTGGTACTTC | CASSLASGGDWYF
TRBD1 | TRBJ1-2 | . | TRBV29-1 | TGCAGCGTTTTACGACAGGGTATACGAGGTGGCTACACCTTC | CSVLRQGIRGGYTF
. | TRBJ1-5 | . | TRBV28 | TGTGCCAGCAATCCCCTCAATCAGCCCCAGCATTTT | CASNPLNQPQHF
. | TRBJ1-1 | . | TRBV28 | TGTGCCAGCAGTAGCAGGAGGGTTCAAGCTTTCTTT | CASSSRRVQAFF
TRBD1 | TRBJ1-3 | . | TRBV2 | TGTGCCAGCAGGACAGGGGTATCTGGAAACACCATATATTTT | CASRTGVSGNTIYF
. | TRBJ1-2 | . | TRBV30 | TGTGCCTGGAGTGGAGGGGGCTATGGCTACACCTTC | CAWSGGGYGYTF
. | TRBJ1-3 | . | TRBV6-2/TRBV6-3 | TGTGCCAGCAGTTACTCGAGACTCGGAAACACCATATATTTT | CASSYSRLGNTIYF
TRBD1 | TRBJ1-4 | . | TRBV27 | TGTGCCAGCAGTTTCCACGGGACAGCTAATGAAAAACTGTTTTTT | CASSFHGTANEKLFF
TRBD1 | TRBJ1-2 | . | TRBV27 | TGTGCCAGCAGTTTACGGAGGGACAGCCTTGGGTGCACCTTC | CASSLRRDSLGCTF
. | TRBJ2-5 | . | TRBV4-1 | TGCGCCAGCAGCCAAGGCGCCTATGCGGGCCAAGGAGAGACCCAGTACTTC | CASSQGAYAGQGETQYF
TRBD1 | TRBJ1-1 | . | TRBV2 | TGTGCCAGCACCGGACAGGGAGCGAACACTGAAGCTTTCTTT | CASTGQGANTEAFF
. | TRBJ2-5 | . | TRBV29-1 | TGCAGCGTTGAAGGACTCCTTTTCGAGACCCAGTACTTC | CSVEGLLFETQYF
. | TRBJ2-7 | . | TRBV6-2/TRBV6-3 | TGTGCCAGCAGTTATCGAGTGGGGACAGGGTTAGCGGGAGAGCTCTACGAGCAGTACTTC | CASSYRVGTGLAGELYEQYF
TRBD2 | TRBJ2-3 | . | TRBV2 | TGTGCCAGCAGTACCCTAAGCGGGGGGGCCGCAGATACGCAGTATTTT | CASSTLSGGAADTQYF
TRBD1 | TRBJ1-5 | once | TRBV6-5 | TGTGCCAGCAGCCTCAGGGGGAGCAATCAGCCCCAGCATTTT | CASSLRGSNQPQHF
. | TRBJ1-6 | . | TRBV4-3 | TGCGCCAGCAGCCAAGACGGGAGCTCCTATAATTCACCCCTCCACTTT | CASSQDGSSYNSPLHF
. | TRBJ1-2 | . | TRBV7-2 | TGTGCCAGCAGCGAACAGGGACCCAGATATGGCTACACCTTC | CASSEQGPRYGYTF
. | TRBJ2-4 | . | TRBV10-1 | TGCGCCAGCAGTCTGCACAGTAAAAAAAACATTCAGTACTTC | CASSLHSKKNIQYF
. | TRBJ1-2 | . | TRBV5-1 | TGCGCCAGCAGCGGACAGCGGAACTATGGCTACACCTTC | CASSGQRNYGYTF
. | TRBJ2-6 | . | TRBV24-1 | TGTGCCACTAACGGTGGGGACAAGGAAACTGGGGCCAACGTCCTGACTTTC | CATNGGDKETGANVLTF
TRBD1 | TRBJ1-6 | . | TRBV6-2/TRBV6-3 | TGTGCCAGCAGTACAGGGGGCCTCGTTAATTCACCCCTCCACTTT | CASSTGGLVNSPLHF
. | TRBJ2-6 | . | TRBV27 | TGTGCCAGCACCAACGCGGGGGCGCAGGGGGCCAACGTCCTGACTTTC | CASTNAGAQGANVLTF
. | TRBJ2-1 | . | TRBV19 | TGTGCCAGTAGTATCGGCGACCGCAGGTATGAGCAGTTCTTC | CASSIGDRRYEQFF
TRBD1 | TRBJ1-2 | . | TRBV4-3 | TGCGCCAGCAGCCAAGACACTACCCTACAGGGGAGGGGCTACACCTTC | CASSQDTTLQGRGYTF
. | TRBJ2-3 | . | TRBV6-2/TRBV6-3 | TGTGCCAGCAGTTACCGGGAACCCCTTGAGTATTTT | CASSYREPLEYF
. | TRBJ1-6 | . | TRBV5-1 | TGCGCCAGCAGCTTGGGCATCCGGGCAACCCCGGGGAATTCACCCCTCCACTTT | CASSLGIRATPGNSPLHF
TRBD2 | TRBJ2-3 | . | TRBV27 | TGTGCCAGCAGTTCACTAGCGGGAGTGCCAGATACGCAGTATTTT | CASSSLAGVPDTQYF
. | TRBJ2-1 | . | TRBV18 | TGTGCCAGCTCACCAGACAGCTTCTCCTACAATGAGCAGTTCTTC | CASSPDSFSYNEQFF